This T cell receptor beta chain was captured by sequencing in a study of blood T cell repertoires in COVID-19. As for the study in general: Acute and convalescent COVID-19 specimens originated in the United States, Italy and Spain. PBMCs, B-cell-depleted T cells, or T cells were the source of the cDNA or gDNA that made up the material.

The J segment lost 5 bases and the V segment lost 6 bases, leaving 15 bases of the junction unmatched. CDR3 length equals 16 residues. Germline CDR1 and CDR2: MDHEN and SYDVKM. Original analysis: For nucleated cells, counts were estimated from reference gene primer amplification. Clones were read by immunoSEQ multiplex PCR, and TCRdb kept only the in-frame ones, dropping some. For V, J and clone size, that table is used; D and trimming come from the DNA. This table has under 200,000 clones, roughly nine tenths appearing once. The receptor was isolated from a woman in her 70s with acute or convalescent COVID-19. Sequencing was performed on peripheral blood. The V call is TRBV28, the J call TRBJ1-2; 7 nucleotides line up with TRBD1. CDR3 DNA: TGTGCCAGCAGGTATTACCGGGACAGATTAAGTTATGGCTACACCTTC. The encoded protein is CASRYYRDRLSYGYTF.